This T cell receptor beta chain was observed in a study of T cells in Graves' hyperthyroidism and ophthalmopathy. Germline V gives CDR1 SNHLY, CDR2 FYNNEI. J lost 10 bases, V lost 5 bases, and 7 bases had no gene match. The CDR3 loop spans 12 amino acids. Whole-study results and caveats: The model made its ophthalmopathy prediction, and onset followed a median 6.5 months later.

Template material for amplifying TCR beta CDR3 regions consisted of RNA transcripts. An initial round of RT-PCR targeting the TCR CDR3 relied on the HTBI primer set. TCRdb re-analysed the multiplex PCR reads in MiXCR, keeping a single row per CDR3 protein. The table includes under 300,000 distinct CDR3 sequences, about 15% detected once. This clonotype was counted many times. Antigen specificity is unknown. The receptor comes from a woman in her forties with Graves' hyperthyroidism that later progressed to Graves' ophthalmopathy. The sequencing sample was made of blood. V and J are TRBV2 and TRBJ2-5; 7 nucleotides match TRBD2. This CDR3 reads CASSFGGSFQYF. DNA for the CDR3: TGTGCCAGCAGTTTCGGCGGGAGTTTCCAGTACTTC.